These T cell receptor beta chains were read from a single sample in a study of CD8+CD57+ T cells in acquired aplastic anemia. TCRdb recomputed calls from the reads with MiXCR, one row per CDR3 protein. The top ten clones hold roughly 29% of a sample with 150,000 to 200,000 distinct CDR3 sequences, around 52% of them seen once. Sequencing used sorted CD4+, CD8+, or CD8+CD57+ T cells (not recorded which) from PBMCs. The receptors originated from a human donor with aplastic anemia. Both conserved end residues are part of each CDR3.

V gene,J gene,CDR3 protein
TRBV29-1,TRBJ1-2,CSVEEGISGKGRYGYTF
TRBV19,TRBJ1-6,CASSTTDNSPLHF
TRBV11-1,TRBJ2-4,CASTQSSGGGLANIQYF
TRBV2,TRBJ1-4,CASSETRTEKLFF
TRBV9,TRBJ1-1,CASSVAPRTPEAFF
TRBV2,TRBJ1-2,CASRPGQGGYTF
TRBV5-1,TRBJ2-7,CASSLGSGSYEQYF
TRBV29-1,TRBJ1-1,CSVDGGQGEPEAFF
TRBV29-1,TRBJ2-7,CSVGEDSYEQYF
TRBV7-2,TRBJ2-7,CASSPWQRETDEQYF
TRBV24-1,TRBJ2-1,CATSEPSGGYNEQFF
TRBV9,TRBJ2-7,CASRGDRGNEQYF